One TCR beta chain is described in this entry. From RNA transcripts, TCR beta CDR3 regions were amplified. Researchers ran a first-round RT-PCR on the TCR CDR3 using the HTBI primer set. TCRdb fed the multiplex PCR reads into MiXCR, producing one record per CDR3 protein. The table records 650,000 to 800,000 distinct CDR3 sequences, over 40% of them present only once. This entry belongs to a study of T cells in Graves' hyperthyroidism and ophthalmopathy. V lost 3 bases to trimming and J lost 5 bases; unmatched junction nucleotides: 2. CDR3 size: 15 residues. Germline CDR1 is SGHAT and CDR2 is FQNNGV. The chain uses TRBV11-2 and TRBJ2-5; 14 bases are shared with TRBD2. Input material: peripheral blood or thyroid tissue (not recorded which). The receptor comes from an adult man with Graves' disease, either hyperthyroidism or ophthalmopathy (not recorded which). CDR3 amino acids: CASSLTSGGAETQYF. The CDR3 DNA reads as TGTGCCAGCAGCTTGACTAGCGGGGGGGCCGAGACCCAGTACTTC. The full variable domain, in which reference TRBV11-2 and TRBJ2-5 provide the parts outside the CDR3, is EAGVAQSPRYKIIEKRQSVAFWCNPISGHATLYWYQQILGQGPKLLIQFQNNGVVDDSQLPKDRFSAERLKGVDSTLKIQPAKLEDSAVYLCASSLTSGGAETQYFGPGTRLLVL.